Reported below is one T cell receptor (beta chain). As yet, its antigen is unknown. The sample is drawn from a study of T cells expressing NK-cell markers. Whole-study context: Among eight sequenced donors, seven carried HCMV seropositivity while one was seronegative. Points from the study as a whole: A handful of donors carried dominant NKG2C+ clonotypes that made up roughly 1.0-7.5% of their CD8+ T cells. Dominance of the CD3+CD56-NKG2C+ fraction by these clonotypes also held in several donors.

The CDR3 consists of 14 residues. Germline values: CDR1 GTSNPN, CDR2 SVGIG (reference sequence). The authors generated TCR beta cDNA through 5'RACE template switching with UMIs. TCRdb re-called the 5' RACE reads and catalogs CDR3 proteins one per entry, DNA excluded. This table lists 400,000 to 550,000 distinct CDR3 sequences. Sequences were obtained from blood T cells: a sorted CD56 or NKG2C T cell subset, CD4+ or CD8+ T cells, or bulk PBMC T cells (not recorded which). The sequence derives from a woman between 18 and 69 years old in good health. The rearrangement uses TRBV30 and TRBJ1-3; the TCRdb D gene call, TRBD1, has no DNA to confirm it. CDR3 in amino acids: CAWSATASGNTIYF.